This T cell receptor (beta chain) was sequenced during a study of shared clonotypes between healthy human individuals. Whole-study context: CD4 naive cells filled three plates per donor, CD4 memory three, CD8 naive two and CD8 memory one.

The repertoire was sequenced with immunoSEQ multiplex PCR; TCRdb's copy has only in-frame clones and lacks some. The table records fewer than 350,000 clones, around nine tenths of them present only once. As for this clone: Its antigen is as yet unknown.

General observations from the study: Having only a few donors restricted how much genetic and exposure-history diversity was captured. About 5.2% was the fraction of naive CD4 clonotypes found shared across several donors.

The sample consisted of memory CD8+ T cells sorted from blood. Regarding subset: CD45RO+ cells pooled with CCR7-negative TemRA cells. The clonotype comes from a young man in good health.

The CDR3 reads CASSLAPRGGYTF. The DNA for the CDR3 is TGCGCCAGCAGCTTGGCCCCCAGGGGTGGCTACACCTTC. The chain has TRBV5-1 and TRBJ1-2; D possibly corresponds to TRBD1 (6 bases). V lost 0 bases, J lost 7 bases, and 10 bases lay in between. Germline V gene data show CDR1 as SGHRS and CDR2 as YFSETQ. The CDR3 consists of 13 residues.